Given below is one TCR beta chain in context. This may come from a read error, since a much larger clone is one base off. The sample belongs to a study of blood T cells in healthy people across ages. With a J-beta primer mix and a sample-barcoded 5' primer, a second PCR ran roughly 6 to 12 cycles. TCRdb ran MiXCR on the 5' RACE reads and lists one entry per CDR3 protein. The sample lists some 1,500,000 distinct CDR3 sequences; 35% to 45% were seen once. V dropped 0 bases and J dropped 7; count of bases not matched to a gene: 10. Germline CDR1 reads LGHNA; CDR2 reads YSLEER. The CDR3 runs 16 residues. The source material was blood. This receptor was identified in a woman between 18 and 30 years old in good health. The chain has TRBV4-3 and TRBJ1-2, with 8 bases matching TRBD1. CDR3 sequence (DNA): TGCGCCAGCAGCCAAGATAGTAACACAGGGGGACGTGGCTACACCTTC. It specifies CASSQDSNTGGRGYTF.